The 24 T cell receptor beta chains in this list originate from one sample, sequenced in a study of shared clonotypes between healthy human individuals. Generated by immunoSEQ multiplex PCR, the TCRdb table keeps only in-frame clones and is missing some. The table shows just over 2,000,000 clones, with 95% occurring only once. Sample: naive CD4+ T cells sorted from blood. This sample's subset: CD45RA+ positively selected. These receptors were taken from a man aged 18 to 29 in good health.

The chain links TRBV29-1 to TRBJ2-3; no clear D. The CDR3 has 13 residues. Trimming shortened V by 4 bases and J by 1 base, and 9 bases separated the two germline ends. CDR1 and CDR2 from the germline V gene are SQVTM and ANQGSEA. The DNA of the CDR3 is TGCAGCGTTGGGACCGCAGGCACAGATACGCAGTATTTT. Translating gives CSVGTAGTDTQYF.

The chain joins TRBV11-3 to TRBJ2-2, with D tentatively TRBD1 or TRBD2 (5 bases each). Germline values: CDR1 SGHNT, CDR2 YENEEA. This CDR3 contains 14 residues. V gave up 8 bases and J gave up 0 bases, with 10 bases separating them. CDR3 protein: CASALGANTGELFF. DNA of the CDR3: TGTGCCAGCGCCCTGGGGGCGAACACCGGGGAGCTGTTTTTT.

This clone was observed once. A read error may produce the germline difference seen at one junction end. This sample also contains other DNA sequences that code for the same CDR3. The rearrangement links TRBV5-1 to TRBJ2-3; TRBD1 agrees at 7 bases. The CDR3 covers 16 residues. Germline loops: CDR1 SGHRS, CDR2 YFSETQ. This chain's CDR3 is CASSLPQGLGTDTQYF. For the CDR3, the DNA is TGCGCCAGCAGCTTACCCCAGGGGTTGGGGACAGATACGCAGTATTTC.

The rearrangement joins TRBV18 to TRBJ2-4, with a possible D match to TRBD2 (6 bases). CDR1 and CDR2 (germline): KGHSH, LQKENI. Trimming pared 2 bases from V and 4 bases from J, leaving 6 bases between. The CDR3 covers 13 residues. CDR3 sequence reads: CASSPGTKNIQYF. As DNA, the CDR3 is TGTGCCAGCTCACCAGGGACTAAAAACATTCAGTACTTC.

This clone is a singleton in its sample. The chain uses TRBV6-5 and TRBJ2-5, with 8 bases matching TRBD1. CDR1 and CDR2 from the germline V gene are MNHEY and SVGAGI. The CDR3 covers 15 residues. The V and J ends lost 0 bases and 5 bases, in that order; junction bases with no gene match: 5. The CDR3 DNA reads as TGTGCCAGCAGTTACTCGAGGACAGGGTTGGAGACCCAGTACTTC. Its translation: CASSYSRTGLETQYF.

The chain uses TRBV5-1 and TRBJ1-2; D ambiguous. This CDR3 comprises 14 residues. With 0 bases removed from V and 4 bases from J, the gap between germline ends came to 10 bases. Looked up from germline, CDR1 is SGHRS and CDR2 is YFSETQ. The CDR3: CASSLVSSRYGYTF. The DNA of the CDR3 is TGCGCCAGCAGCTTGGTTTCCTCCCGCTATGGCTACACCTTC.

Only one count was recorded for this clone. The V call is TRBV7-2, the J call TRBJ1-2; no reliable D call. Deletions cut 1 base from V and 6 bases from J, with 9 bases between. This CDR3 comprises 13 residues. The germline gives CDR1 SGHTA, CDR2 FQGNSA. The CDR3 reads CASSLEQTNGYTF. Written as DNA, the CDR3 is TGTGCCAGCAGCTTAGAACAGACCAATGGCTACACCTTC.

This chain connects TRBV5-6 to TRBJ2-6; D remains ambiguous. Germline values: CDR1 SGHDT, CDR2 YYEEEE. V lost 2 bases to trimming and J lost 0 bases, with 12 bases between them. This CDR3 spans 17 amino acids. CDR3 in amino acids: CASSFWPSSSGANVLTF. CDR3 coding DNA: TGTGCCAGCAGCTTCTGGCCGTCCAGCTCTGGGGCCAACGTCCTGACTTTC.

The CDR3 bases are TGTGCCATCAGTGAGGGGACTAGCGGGGGTATACAAGAGACCCAGTACTTC. Its protein is CAISEGTSGGIQETQYF. V usage is TRBV10-3 and J usage is TRBJ2-5; 14 bases are shared with TRBD2. This CDR3 has 17 amino acids. With 2 bases clipped from V and 2 bases from J, the junction kept 4 bases outside the gene matches. Germline V gives CDR1 ENHRY, CDR2 SYGVKD.

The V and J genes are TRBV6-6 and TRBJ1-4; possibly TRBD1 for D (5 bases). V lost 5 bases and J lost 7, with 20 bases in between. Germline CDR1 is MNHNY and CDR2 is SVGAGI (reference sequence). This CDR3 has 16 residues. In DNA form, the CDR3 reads TGTGCCAGCAGTAACCTGGGGGGAGGGAGGGTTGAAAAACTGTTTTTT. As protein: CASSNLGGGRVEKLFF.

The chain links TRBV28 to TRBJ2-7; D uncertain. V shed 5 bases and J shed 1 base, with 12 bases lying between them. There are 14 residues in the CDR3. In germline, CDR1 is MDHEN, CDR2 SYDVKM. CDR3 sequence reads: CASSGRHKSYEQYF. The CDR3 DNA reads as TGTGCCAGCAGTGGAAGGCACAAGTCCTACGAGCAGTACTTC.

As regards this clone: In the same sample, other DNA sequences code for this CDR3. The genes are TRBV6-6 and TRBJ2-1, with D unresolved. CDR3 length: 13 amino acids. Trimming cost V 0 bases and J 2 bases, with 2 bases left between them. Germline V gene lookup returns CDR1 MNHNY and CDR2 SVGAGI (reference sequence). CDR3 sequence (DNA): TGTGCCAGCAGTTACTCCCCCTACAATGAGCAGTTCTTC. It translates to CASSYSPYNEQFF.

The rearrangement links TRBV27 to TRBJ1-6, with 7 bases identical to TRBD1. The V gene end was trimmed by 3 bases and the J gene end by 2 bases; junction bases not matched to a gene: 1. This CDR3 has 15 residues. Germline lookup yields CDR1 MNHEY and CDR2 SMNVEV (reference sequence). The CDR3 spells CASSLGQTYNSPLHF. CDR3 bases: TGTGCCAGCAGTTTGGGACAGACCTATAATTCACCCCTCCACTTT.

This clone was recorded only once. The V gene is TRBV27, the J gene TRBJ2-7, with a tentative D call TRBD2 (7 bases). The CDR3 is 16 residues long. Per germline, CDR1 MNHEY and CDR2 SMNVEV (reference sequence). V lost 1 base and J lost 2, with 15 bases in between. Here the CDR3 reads CASSLWSGGAAYEQYF. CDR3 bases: TGTGCCAGCAGTTTATGGAGTGGGGGGGCGGCCTACGAGCAGTACTTC.

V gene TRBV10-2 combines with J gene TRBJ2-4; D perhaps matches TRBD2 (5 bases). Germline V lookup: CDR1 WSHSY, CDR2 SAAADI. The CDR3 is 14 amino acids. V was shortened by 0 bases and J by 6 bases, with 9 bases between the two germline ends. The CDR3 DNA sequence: TGCGCCAGCAGTGAGTCCCTAGCCGTAAACATTCAGTACTTC. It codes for CASSESLAVNIQYF.

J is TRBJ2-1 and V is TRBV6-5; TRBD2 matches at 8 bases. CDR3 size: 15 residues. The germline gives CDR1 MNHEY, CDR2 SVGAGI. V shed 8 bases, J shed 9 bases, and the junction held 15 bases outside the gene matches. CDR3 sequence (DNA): TGTGCCAGCCGGGAGGCGGGGGGATTATCTGGTGAGCAGTTCTTC. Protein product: CASREAGGLSGEQFF.

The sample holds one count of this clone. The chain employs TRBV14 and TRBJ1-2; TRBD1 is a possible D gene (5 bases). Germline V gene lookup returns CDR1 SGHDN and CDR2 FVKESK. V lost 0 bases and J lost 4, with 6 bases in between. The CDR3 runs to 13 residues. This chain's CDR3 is CASSQDRAYGYTF. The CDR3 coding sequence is TGTGCCAGCAGCCAAGACAGGGCCTATGGCTACACCTTC. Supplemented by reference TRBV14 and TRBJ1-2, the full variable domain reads EAGVTQFPSHSVIEKGQTVTLRCDPISGHDNLYWYRRVMGKEIKFLLHFVKESKQDESGMPNNRFLAERTGGTYSTLKVQPAELEDSGVYFCASSQDRAYGYTFGSGTRLTVV.

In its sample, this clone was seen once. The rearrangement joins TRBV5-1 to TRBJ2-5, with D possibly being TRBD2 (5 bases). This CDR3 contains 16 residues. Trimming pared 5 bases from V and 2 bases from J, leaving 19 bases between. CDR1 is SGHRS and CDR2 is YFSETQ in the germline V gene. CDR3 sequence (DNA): TGCGCCAGCAGTAAAAGAACTAGGACCGTTCAAGAGACCCAGTACTTC. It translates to CASSKRTRTVQETQYF.

The CDR3 protein is CASSEIRDRGFRSNQPQHF. CDR3 nucleotide sequence: TGTGCCAGCAGTGAAATCCGGGACAGGGGTTTTCGTAGCAATCAGCCCCAGCATTTT. The genes are TRBV6-1 and TRBJ1-5; 10 bases match TRBD1. The trim removed 2 bases at V and 0 bases at J, leaving 10 bases unmatched. Germline V gene sequence: CDR1 MNHNS, CDR2 SASEGT. The CDR3 consists of 19 residues.

CDR3 protein: CASSAGTLQDYEQYF. DNA for the CDR3: TGTGCCAGCAGTGCCGGGACCCTGCAGGACTACGAGCAGTACTTC. J is TRBJ2-7 and V is TRBV28; D possibly uses TRBD1 or TRBD2 (5 bases each). This CDR3 spans 15 amino acids. The V gene lost 5 bases and the J gene lost 3 bases, with 17 bases spanning the gap. Germline V gives CDR1 MDHEN, CDR2 SYDVKM.

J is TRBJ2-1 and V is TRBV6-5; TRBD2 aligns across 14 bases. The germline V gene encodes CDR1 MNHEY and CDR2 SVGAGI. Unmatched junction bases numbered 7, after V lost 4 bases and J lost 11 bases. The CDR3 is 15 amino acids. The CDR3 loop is CASSSGTSGSHQQFF. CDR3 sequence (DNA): TGTGCCAGCAGTTCCGGGACTAGCGGGAGTCATCAGCAGTTCTTC.

The CDR3 reads CASSVTSGGYNEQFF. In DNA, the CDR3 is TGTGCCAGCAGTGTGACTAGCGGGGGGTACAATGAGCAGTTCTTC. V usage is TRBV2 and J usage is TRBJ2-1, with 13 positions matching TRBD2. The V gene's germline CDR1 is SNHLY and CDR2 FYNNEI. The CDR3 has 15 amino acids. The ends lost 4 bases at V and 4 bases at J; junction bases unmatched: 1.

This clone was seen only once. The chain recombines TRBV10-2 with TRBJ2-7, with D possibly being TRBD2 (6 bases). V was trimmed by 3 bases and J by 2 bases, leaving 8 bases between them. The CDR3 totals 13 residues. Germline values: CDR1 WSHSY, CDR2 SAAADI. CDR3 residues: CASSDGGPYEQYF. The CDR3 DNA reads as TGCGCCAGCAGTGACGGGGGTCCCTACGAGCAGTACTTC.

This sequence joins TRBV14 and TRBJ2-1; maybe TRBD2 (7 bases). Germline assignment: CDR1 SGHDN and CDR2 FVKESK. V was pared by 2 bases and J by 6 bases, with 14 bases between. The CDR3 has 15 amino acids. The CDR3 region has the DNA TGTGCCAGCAGCCAACTAGGACTAGGGGGCAATGAGCAGTTCTTC. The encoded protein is CASSQLGLGGNEQFF. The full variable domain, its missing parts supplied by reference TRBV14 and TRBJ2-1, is EAGVTQFPSHSVIEKGQTVTLRCDPISGHDNLYWYRRVMGKEIKFLLHFVKESKQDESGMPNNRFLAERTGGTYSTLKVQPAELEDSGVYFCASSQLGLGGNEQFFGPGTRLTVL.